This is a list of T cell receptor beta chains from one sample in a study of CD8 T cells in ankylosing spondylitis. A single record per CDR3 protein comes from TCRdb applying MiXCR to the 5' RACE reads. The sample contains about 500,000 distinct CDR3 sequences, roughly 13% of which appear only once. Material: blood, either unsorted or a sorted T cell fraction (not recorded which). The receptor set was obtained from a male donor with ankylosing spondylitis. Both conserved end residues are part of each CDR3. A D gene is named only where the DNA matches it firmly. Size tells how often a clone was seen (once, few, many) or the class of an expanded clone, and some rows leave it out.

d_gene: .
abundance: .
v_gene: TRBV7-8
j_gene: TRBJ2-2
CDR3nt: TGTGCCAGCAGCTTAGCAGGGTGGACCGGGGAGCTGTTTTTT
CDR3aa: CASSLAGWTGELFF

d_gene: TRBD1
abundance: .
v_gene: TRBV3-1
j_gene: TRBJ1-3
CDR3nt: TGTGCCAGCAGCAGACAGGGGGTCTCTGGAAACACCATATATTTT
CDR3aa: CASSRQGVSGNTIYF

d_gene: TRBD2
abundance: few
v_gene: TRBV20-1
j_gene: TRBJ2-4
CDR3nt: TGCAGTGCTCTACGAGGACTAGCGGAAACCAAAAACATTCAGTACTTC
CDR3aa: CSALRGLAETKNIQYF

d_gene: .
abundance: few
v_gene: TRBV25-1
j_gene: TRBJ2-5
CDR3nt: TGTGCCAGCAGTGATAGGCTAACCCAAGAGACCCAGTACTTC
CDR3aa: CASSDRLTQETQYF

d_gene: TRBD2
abundance: many
v_gene: TRBV4-1
j_gene: TRBJ2-1
CDR3nt: TGCGCCAGCAGCCAAACCCGGACCGAGTTCCTAGCGGGAGTTCAGTTCTTC
CDR3aa: CASSQTRTEFLAGVQFF

d_gene: .
abundance: .
v_gene: TRBV24-1
j_gene: TRBJ1-5
CDR3nt: TGTGCCACCAGTCGCGGGAGCAATCAGCCCCAGCATTTT
CDR3aa: CATSRGSNQPQHF

d_gene: .
abundance: many
v_gene: TRBV7-9
j_gene: TRBJ2-3
CDR3nt: TGTGCCAGCAGCAGCGCCTCCTCCGATACGCAGTATTTT
CDR3aa: CASSSASSDTQYF

d_gene: .
abundance: .
v_gene: TRBV5-4
j_gene: TRBJ1-1
CDR3nt: TGTGCCAGCAGCTCGTCAGGAACCATGAACACTGAAGCTTTCTTT
CDR3aa: CASSSSGTMNTEAFF

d_gene: TRBD2
abundance: few
v_gene: TRBV7-9
j_gene: TRBJ2-2
CDR3nt: TGTGCCAGCAGCCAAAGGGGCCTAGCGGACACCGGGGAGCTGTTTTTT
CDR3aa: CASSQRGLADTGELFF

d_gene: TRBD2
abundance: .
v_gene: TRBV18
j_gene: TRBJ2-7
CDR3nt: TGTGCCAGCTCACCATATCCCGTAACGGGAGGTCACGAGCAGTACTTC
CDR3aa: CASSPYPVTGGHEQYF

d_gene: TRBD2
abundance: .
v_gene: TRBV7-2
j_gene: TRBJ2-3
CDR3nt: TGTGCCAGCAGCGATAGCGGGAGTGGGGATACGCAGTATTTT
CDR3aa: CASSDSGSGDTQYF

d_gene: TRBD2
abundance: .
v_gene: TRBV20-1
j_gene: TRBJ2-5
CDR3nt: TGCAGTGCTAGTCGACTAGCGGGTATATCAGGGACCCAGTACTTC
CDR3aa: CSASRLAGISGTQYF

d_gene: TRBD1
abundance: many
v_gene: TRBV5-1
j_gene: TRBJ1-5
CDR3nt: TGCGCCAGCAGCTTGGGGACAGGCGGGCAGCCCCAGCATTTT
CDR3aa: CASSLGTGGQPQHF

d_gene: .
abundance: few
v_gene: TRBV27
j_gene: TRBJ2-1
CDR3nt: TGTGCCAGCAGTCCCCGGTCTGCTTACAATGAGCAGTTCTTC
CDR3aa: CASSPRSAYNEQFF

d_gene: .
abundance: .
v_gene: TRBV25-1
j_gene: TRBJ1-2
CDR3nt: TGTGCCAGCAGTGACCAGGGTAACCATGGCTACACCTTC
CDR3aa: CASSDQGNHGYTF

d_gene: TRBD2
abundance: .
v_gene: TRBV4-1
j_gene: TRBJ2-1
CDR3nt: TGCGCCAGCAGCCAATGGCTAGCGGGATCCTACAATGAGCAGTTCTTC
CDR3aa: CASSQWLAGSYNEQFF

d_gene: .
abundance: .
v_gene: TRBV5-1
j_gene: TRBJ1-2
CDR3nt: TGCGCCAGCAGCCCAAGGGCGGGACAACCTAACTATGGCTACACCTTC
CDR3aa: CASSPRAGQPNYGYTF

d_gene: .
abundance: .
v_gene: TRBV12-3/TRBV12-4
j_gene: TRBJ2-5
CDR3nt: TGTGCCAGCACCGTCGCAGGGGTAGAGACCCAGTACTTC
CDR3aa: CASTVAGVETQYF

d_gene: TRBD2
abundance: many
v_gene: TRBV6-1
j_gene: TRBJ2-1
CDR3nt: TGTGCCATCGAAAGTAGCGGGAGGGCGTACAATGAGCAGTTCTTC
CDR3aa: CAIESSGRAYNEQFF

d_gene: TRBD1
abundance: .
v_gene: TRBV10-1
j_gene: TRBJ2-2
CDR3nt: TGCGCCAGCAGTGAGTCATCGACAGGGGACACCGGGGAGCTGTTTTTT
CDR3aa: CASSESSTGDTGELFF

d_gene: .
abundance: few
v_gene: TRBV12-5
j_gene: TRBJ2-1
CDR3nt: TGTGCTAGTGGTTTGGGATCCTCTAGCTGGGCCTCCAATGAGCAGTTCTTC
CDR3aa: CASGLGSSSWASNEQFF

d_gene: TRBD2
abundance: many
v_gene: TRBV20-1
j_gene: TRBJ2-1
CDR3nt: TGCAGTGCTAGTAGGGCGGGAGTGTCCTACAATGAGCAGTTCTTC
CDR3aa: CSASRAGVSYNEQFF

d_gene: .
abundance: few
v_gene: TRBV15
j_gene: TRBJ1-5
CDR3nt: TGTGCCACCAGCAGAGTGGGGCCCACACAGGGAGAACGTCGGCATTTT
CDR3aa: CATSRVGPTQGERRHF

d_gene: TRBD1
abundance: many
v_gene: TRBV7-9
j_gene: TRBJ2-2
CDR3nt: TGTGCCAGCCTTACCATTGGGACAGCTAACACCGGGGAGCTGTTTTTT
CDR3aa: CASLTIGTANTGELFF

d_gene: TRBD2
abundance: .
v_gene: TRBV20-1
j_gene: TRBJ2-1
CDR3nt: TGCAGTGCTAGAGGGGGACTAGCGGGTCTCTACAATGAGCAGTTCTTC
CDR3aa: CSARGGLAGLYNEQFF

d_gene: TRBD1
abundance: .
v_gene: TRBV7-9
j_gene: TRBJ1-2
CDR3nt: TGTGCCAGCAGCTTAACGCCGGGAGGGGGCGCCAACTATGGCTACACCTTC
CDR3aa: CASSLTPGGGANYGYTF

d_gene: .
abundance: many
v_gene: TRBV7-2
j_gene: TRBJ1-2
CDR3nt: TGTGCCAGCAGCCCAAAGGGTCCAAACTATGGCTACACCTTC
CDR3aa: CASSPKGPNYGYTF

d_gene: .
abundance: few
v_gene: TRBV7-2
j_gene: TRBJ2-1
CDR3nt: TGTGCCAGCAGCTTACAGGGTTACCTCTACAATGAGCAGTTCTTC
CDR3aa: CASSLQGYLYNEQFF

d_gene: TRBD1
abundance: many
v_gene: TRBV5-6
j_gene: TRBJ1-5
CDR3nt: TGTGCCAGCAGCTTGGGGACAGGGGATAGCAATCAGCCCCAGCATTTT
CDR3aa: CASSLGTGDSNQPQHF

d_gene: .
abundance: few
v_gene: TRBV2
j_gene: TRBJ2-2
CDR3nt: TGTGCCAGCAGTGAAGCAAGGGACACCGGGGAGCTGTTTTTT
CDR3aa: CASSEARDTGELFF

d_gene: .
abundance: few
v_gene: TRBV6-4
j_gene: TRBJ1-1
CDR3nt: TGTGCCAGCAGTGACTCCTTCGGGGGCCGGGCTGAAGCTTTCTTT
CDR3aa: CASSDSFGGRAEAFF

d_gene: .
abundance: few
v_gene: TRBV7-9
j_gene: TRBJ1-6
CDR3nt: TGTGCCAGCAGCTTAGACAACACTAATAATTCACCCCTCCACTTT
CDR3aa: CASSLDNTNNSPLHF

d_gene: .
abundance: .
v_gene: TRBV6-5
j_gene: TRBJ1-4
CDR3nt: TGTGCCAGCAGTTACCTCGACAGCAAGGGGGAAAAACTGTTTTTT
CDR3aa: CASSYLDSKGEKLFF

d_gene: .
abundance: few
v_gene: TRBV11-2
j_gene: TRBJ1-5
CDR3nt: TGTGCCAGCAGCTTATCGGGGGATAGCAATCAGCCCCAGCATTTT
CDR3aa: CASSLSGDSNQPQHF

d_gene: TRBD1
abundance: .
v_gene: TRBV20-1
j_gene: TRBJ1-6
CDR3nt: TGCAGTGCTACGCCGGGACAGGGGAATTCACCCCTCCACTTT
CDR3aa: CSATPGQGNSPLHF

d_gene: TRBD1
abundance: .
v_gene: TRBV5-1
j_gene: TRBJ1-1
CDR3nt: TGCGCCAGTTCGGGGGGACAGGACACTGAAGCTTTCTTT
CDR3aa: CASSGGQDTEAFF

d_gene: .
abundance: few
v_gene: TRBV25-1
j_gene: TRBJ1-4
CDR3nt: TGTGCCAGCAGTGAATACGAGGGGCAACTGTTTTTT
CDR3aa: CASSEYEGQLFF

d_gene: TRBD1
abundance: many
v_gene: TRBV5-1
j_gene: TRBJ1-5
CDR3nt: TGCGCCAGCAGCGAGACAGGGTTGAGCAATCAGCCCCAGCATTTT
CDR3aa: CASSETGLSNQPQHF

d_gene: .
abundance: few
v_gene: TRBV27
j_gene: TRBJ1-2
CDR3nt: TGTGCCAGCGGGGGAACATTTAACTATGGCTACACCTTC
CDR3aa: CASGGTFNYGYTF

d_gene: TRBD2
abundance: .
v_gene: TRBV5-1
j_gene: TRBJ2-1
CDR3nt: TGCGCCAGCAGCGAACCCGGGGGGGGGAATGAGCAGTTCTTC
CDR3aa: CASSEPGGGNEQFF